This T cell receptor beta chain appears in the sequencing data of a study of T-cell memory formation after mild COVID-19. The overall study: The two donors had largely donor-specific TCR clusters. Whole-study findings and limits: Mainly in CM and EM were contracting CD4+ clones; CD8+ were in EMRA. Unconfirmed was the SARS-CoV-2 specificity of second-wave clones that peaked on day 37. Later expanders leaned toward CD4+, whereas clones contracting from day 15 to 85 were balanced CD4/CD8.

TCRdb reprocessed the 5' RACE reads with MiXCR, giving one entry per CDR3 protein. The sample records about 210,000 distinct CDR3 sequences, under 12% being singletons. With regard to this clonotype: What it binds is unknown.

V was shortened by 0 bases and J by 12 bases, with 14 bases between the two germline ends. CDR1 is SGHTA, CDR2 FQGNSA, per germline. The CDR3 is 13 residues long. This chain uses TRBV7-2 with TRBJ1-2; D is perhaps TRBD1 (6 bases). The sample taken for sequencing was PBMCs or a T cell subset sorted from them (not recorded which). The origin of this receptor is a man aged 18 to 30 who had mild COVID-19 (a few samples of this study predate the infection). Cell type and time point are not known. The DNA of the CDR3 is TGTGCCAGCAGCTTAGCGAGGGACACCGGGGACACCTTC. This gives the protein CASSLARDTGDTF.